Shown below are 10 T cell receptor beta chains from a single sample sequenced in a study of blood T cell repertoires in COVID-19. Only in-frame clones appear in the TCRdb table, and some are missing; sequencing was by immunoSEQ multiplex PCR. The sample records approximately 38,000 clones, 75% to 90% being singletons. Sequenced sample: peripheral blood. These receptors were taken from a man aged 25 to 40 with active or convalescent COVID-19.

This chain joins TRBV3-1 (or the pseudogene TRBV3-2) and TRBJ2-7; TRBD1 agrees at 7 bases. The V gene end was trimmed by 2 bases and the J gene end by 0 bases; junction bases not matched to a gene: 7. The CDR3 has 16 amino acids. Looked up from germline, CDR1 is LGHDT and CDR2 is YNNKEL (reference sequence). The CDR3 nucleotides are TGTGCCAGCAGCCAAAGCTCCGGGACAGTCTCCTACGAGCAGTACTTC. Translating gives CASSQSSGTVSYEQYF.

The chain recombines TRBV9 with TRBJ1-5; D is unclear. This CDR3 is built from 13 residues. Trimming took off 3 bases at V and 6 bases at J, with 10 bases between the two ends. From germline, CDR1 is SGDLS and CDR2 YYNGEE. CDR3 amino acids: CASSGATGQPQHF. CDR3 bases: TGTGCCAGCAGCGGAGCGACTGGTCAGCCCCAGCATTTT.

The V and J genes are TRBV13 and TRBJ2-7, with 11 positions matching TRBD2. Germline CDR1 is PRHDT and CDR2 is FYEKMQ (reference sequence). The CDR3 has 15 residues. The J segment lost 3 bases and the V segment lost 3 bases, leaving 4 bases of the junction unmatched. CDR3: CASSFSGTSGYEQYV. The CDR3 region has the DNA TGTGCCAGCAGCTTCTCCGGGACTAGCGGCTACGAGCAGTACGTC.

In nucleotides, the CDR3 is TGTGCCAGCTCACTTGGCGGGGGGGCTTATGAGCAGTTCTTC. Protein sequence: CASSLGGGAYEQFF. The chain combines TRBV18 with TRBJ2-1, with 9 bases matching TRBD2. The CDR3 extends over 14 amino acids. CDR1 and CDR2 (germline): KGHSH, LQKENI. J lost 8 bases, V lost 4 bases, and 6 bases had no gene match. The variable domain in full, with the rest retrieved from reference TRBV18 and TRBJ2-1, is NAGVMQNPRHLVRRRGQEARLRCSPMKGHSHVYWYRQLPEEGLKFMVYLQKENIIDESGMPKERFSAEFPKEGPSILRIQQVVRGDSAAYFCASSLGGGAYEQFFGPGTRLTVL.

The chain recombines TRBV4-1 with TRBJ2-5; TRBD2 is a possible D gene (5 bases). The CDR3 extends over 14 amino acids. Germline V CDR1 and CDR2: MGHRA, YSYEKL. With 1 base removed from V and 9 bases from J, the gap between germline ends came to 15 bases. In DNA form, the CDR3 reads TGCGCCAGCAGCCAAGCCGCGACTATAGCCGCCCAGTACTTC. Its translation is CASSQAATIAAQYF.

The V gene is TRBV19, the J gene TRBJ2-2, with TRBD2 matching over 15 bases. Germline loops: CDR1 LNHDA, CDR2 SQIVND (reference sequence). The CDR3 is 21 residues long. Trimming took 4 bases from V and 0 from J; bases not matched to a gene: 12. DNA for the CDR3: TGTGCCAGTAGTACCCCCTGGGGACTAGCGGGAGGAACGGCGAACACCGGGGAGCTGTTTTTT. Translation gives CASSTPWGLAGGTANTGELFF.

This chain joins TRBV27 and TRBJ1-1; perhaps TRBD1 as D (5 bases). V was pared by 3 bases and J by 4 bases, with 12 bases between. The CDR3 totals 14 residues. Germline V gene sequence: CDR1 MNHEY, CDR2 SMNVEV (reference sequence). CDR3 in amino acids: CASSFGGEVTEAFF. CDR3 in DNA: TGTGCCAGCAGTTTTGGAGGGGAGGTCACTGAAGCTTTCTTT.

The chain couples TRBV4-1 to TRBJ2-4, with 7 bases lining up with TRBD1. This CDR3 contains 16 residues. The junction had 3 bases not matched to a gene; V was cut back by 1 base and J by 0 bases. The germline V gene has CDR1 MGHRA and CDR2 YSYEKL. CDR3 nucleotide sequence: TGCGCCAGCAGCCAAGGGACAGGAGAAGCCAAAAACATTCAGTACTTC. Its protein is CASSQGTGEAKNIQYF.

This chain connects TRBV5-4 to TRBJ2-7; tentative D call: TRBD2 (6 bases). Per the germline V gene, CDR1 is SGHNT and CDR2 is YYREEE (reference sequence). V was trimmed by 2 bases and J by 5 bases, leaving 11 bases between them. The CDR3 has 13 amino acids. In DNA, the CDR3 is TGTGCCAGCAGCTTTGCGGGAAGTGACGAGCAGTACTTC. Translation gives CASSFAGSDEQYF.

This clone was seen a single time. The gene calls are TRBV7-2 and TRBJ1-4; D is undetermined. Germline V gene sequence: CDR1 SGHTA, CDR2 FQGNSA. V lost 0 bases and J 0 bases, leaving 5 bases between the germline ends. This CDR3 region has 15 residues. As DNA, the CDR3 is TGTGCCAGCAGCTTAGCGGCAGCAACTAATGAAAAACTGTTTTTT. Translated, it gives CASSLAAATNEKLFF.